What follows is one TCR beta chain and its context. Its matching antigen is unknown. The data are from a study of chemoradiotherapy in HPV16-positive cancers. Findings of the study overall: In HPV16-positive patients, HPV-responsive T-cell expansion tracked better recurrence-free survival. Candidate HPV-specific clones and E7-related TCR motifs grew in tumor during treatment.

This CDR3 has 14 amino acids. V was shortened by 3 bases and J by 2 bases, with 10 bases between the two germline ends. Germline assignment: CDR1 SGHVS and CDR2 FQNEAQ. Sequenced by immunoSEQ multiplex PCR; TCRdb stores in-frame clones only, minus some. The repertoire holds more than 13,000 clones, with just over 85% as singletons. The V gene is TRBV7-8, the J gene TRBJ1-2; D uncertain. The sample was blood, taken from a patient who underwent chemoradiotherapy. The TCR comes from a human donor with HPV-associated anogenital cancer. The CDR3 sequence: CASSFTTENYGYTF. CDR3 sequence (DNA): TGTGCCAGCAGCTTTACGACCGAGAACTATGGCTACACCTTC.